A selection of T cell receptor beta chains follows, all from one sample in a study of blood T cell repertoires in COVID-19. TCRdb's table, derived via immunoSEQ multiplex PCR, lists solely in-frame clones and lacks some. The sample lists about 150,000 clones, about 80% occurring once. The sequenced sample consisted of PBMCs or T cells enriched from blood (not recorded which). The receptors shown here come from a man between 50 and 59 years old who had recovered from COVID-19. Each CDR3 is given with its conserved first and last residue. D genes are given only for firm matches. The size entry is marked missing in some rows and otherwise reads once, few, many or a size class.

.	TRBV23-1	TRBJ1-4	.	TGCGCCAGCAGTCATAGGGAGGGGGCAACTAATGAAAAACTGTTTTTT	CASSHREGATNEKLFF
.	TRBV11-2	TRBJ2-3	.	TGTGCCAGCAGCTTCCTATACTTCACAGATACGCAGTATTTT	CASSFLYFTDTQYF
.	TRBV9	TRBJ2-3	TRBD2	TGTGCCAGCAGCGTAGCTAGCGGGAGCACAGATACGCAGTATTTT	CASSVASGSTDTQYF
.	TRBV6-5	TRBJ2-5	TRBD2	TGTGCCAGCAGGACTAGCGGGGGGCTGGAGACCCAGTACTTC	CASRTSGGLETQYF
.	TRBV2	TRBJ1-5	.	TGTGCCAGCAGTTCTACAGACAATAGCAATCAGCCCCAGCATTTT	CASSSTDNSNQPQHF
.	TRBV5-4	TRBJ2-7	.	TGTGCCAGCAGCCCGGAGACAGCTCTCTCCTACGAGCAGTACTTC	CASSPETALSYEQYF
.	TRBV10-3	TRBJ1-1	TRBD1	TGTGCCATCAGTGGGGGACAGGGGGCGAACACTGAAGCTTTCTTT	CAISGGQGANTEAFF
.	TRBV11-2	TRBJ2-1	TRBD1	TGTGCCAGCAGCTTAGGGGGGACAGGGGTTTATGAGCAGTTCTTC	CASSLGGTGVYEQFF
.	TRBV3-1/TRBV3-2	TRBJ1-4	TRBD1	TGTGCCAGCAGCCATTATAGTGGGACAGGGGTTGAAAAACTGTTTTTT	CASSHYSGTGVEKLFF
.	TRBV27	TRBJ1-5	.	TGTGCCAGCAGTTTGAGGGTGGGCAATCAGCCCCAGCATTTT	CASSLRVGNQPQHF
.	TRBV7-2	TRBJ1-6	.	TGTGCCAGCAGCTTTGCGGGAGAGAATTCACCCCTCCACTTT	CASSFAGENSPLHF
.	TRBV3-1/TRBV3-2	TRBJ2-4	.	TGTGCCAGCAGCCAAGACATGACAGAAGCCAAAAACATTCAGTACTTC	CASSQDMTEAKNIQYF
.	TRBV12-5	TRBJ2-5	TRBD2	TGTGCTAGTGGTCTCGGGACTAGTTCCTCACAGACCCAGTACTTC	CASGLGTSSSQTQYF
few	TRBV11-2	TRBJ1-2	TRBD1	TGTGCCAGCAGCTTAGACTGGACAGGGAACTATGGCTACACCTTC	CASSLDWTGNYGYTF
.	TRBV6-5	TRBJ1-2	.	TGTGCCAGCAGTTACCGACAGGAATATGGCTACACCTTC	CASSYRQEYGYTF
.	TRBV7-9	TRBJ2-3	TRBD2	TGTGCCAGCAGCACACCGCGTAGCGGGACTAGCACAGATACGCAGTATTTT	CASSTPRSGTSTDTQYF
.	TRBV19	TRBJ1-2	TRBD1	TGTGCCACTACAGGGGTGAATGGCTACACCTTC	CATTGVNGYTF
.	TRBV6-1	TRBJ2-1	.	TGTGCCAGCAGGGAAGGACAGAGACCACGCAATGAGCAGTTCTTC	CASREGQRPRNEQFF
.	TRBV5-5	TRBJ1-1	TRBD1	TGTGCCAGCAGCGGACAGGGTTATACTGAAGCTTTCTTT	CASSGQGYTEAFF
.	TRBV14	TRBJ1-1	.	TGTGCCAGCAGCCCCTACAGGCAAACTGAAGCTTTCTTT	CASSPYRQTEAFF
many	TRBV6-4	TRBJ2-3	TRBD2	TGTGCCAGCAGTGAAACTAGCGGGGTCACAGATACGCAGTATTTT	CASSETSGVTDTQYF
.	TRBV6-2/TRBV6-3	TRBJ1-5	.	TGTGCCAGCAGTCTACAGGAATTTCAGCCCCAGCATTTT	CASSLQEFQPQHF
.	TRBV6-5	TRBJ1-1	.	TGTGCCAGCAGTTTACGGGCCCCGGGAGGCACTGAAGCTTTCTTT	CASSLRAPGGTEAFF
.	TRBV30	TRBJ2-7	TRBD2	TGTGCCTGGAGGGGCGGGGGGGTTTCCTACGAGCAGTACTTC	CAWRGGGVSYEQYF
few	TRBV18	TRBJ1-3	.	TGTGCCAGCTCTACAGGGCGCTCTGGAAACACCATATATTTT	CASSTGRSGNTIYF
.	TRBV19	TRBJ2-3	.	TGTGCCAGTAGTATAGGGCAGGGGTTCAGTACAGATACGCAGTATTTT	CASSIGQGFSTDTQYF
.	TRBV30	TRBJ1-2	TRBD1	TGTGCCTGGATTACCGGGACAGGAGTTCCTTATGGCTACACCTTC	CAWITGTGVPYGYTF
.	TRBV11-2	TRBJ2-1	TRBD2	TGTGCCAGCAGCTTAGCGGGGGGGAACAATGAGCAGTTCTTC	CASSLAGGNNEQFF
.	TRBV6-5	TRBJ1-2	TRBD1	TGTGCCAGCAGTTACACGGGACAGGGGGCAGGCTACACCTTC	CASSYTGQGAGYTF
.	TRBV7-3	TRBJ2-3	TRBD2	TGTGCCAGCAGCCGGGGACTAGCGGGGGTCGCAGATACGCAGTATTTT	CASSRGLAGVADTQYF
once	TRBV5-4	TRBJ2-1	TRBD1	TGTGCCAGCAGCGTCCGGGACAGGGTCCACAATGAGCAGTTCTTC	CASSVRDRVHNEQFF
.	TRBV2	TRBJ2-5	TRBD2	TGTGCCAGCAACCCGACTAGCGTTGGCCAAGAGACCCAGTACTTC	CASNPTSVGQETQYF
.	TRBV7-9	TRBJ2-2	.	TGTGCCATCCGGCAAAAGTACGGCTCGAGGACCGGGGAGCTGTTTTTT	CAIRQKYGSRTGELFF
.	TRBV2	TRBJ1-3	TRBD1	TGTGCCAGCAGTTCCCGGACAGGGGCGCCCGGAAACACCATATATTTT	CASSSRTGAPGNTIYF
.	TRBV7-8	TRBJ2-1	TRBD2	TGTGCCAGCAGCTTAACGGGACTAGCGGGGGGGTCAGAGCAGTTCTTC	CASSLTGLAGGSEQFF
.	TRBV30	TRBJ1-6	TRBD1	TGTGCCTGGACCCAGGACAGGTCGAGCTCCTATAATTCACCCCTCCACTTT	CAWTQDRSSSYNSPLHF